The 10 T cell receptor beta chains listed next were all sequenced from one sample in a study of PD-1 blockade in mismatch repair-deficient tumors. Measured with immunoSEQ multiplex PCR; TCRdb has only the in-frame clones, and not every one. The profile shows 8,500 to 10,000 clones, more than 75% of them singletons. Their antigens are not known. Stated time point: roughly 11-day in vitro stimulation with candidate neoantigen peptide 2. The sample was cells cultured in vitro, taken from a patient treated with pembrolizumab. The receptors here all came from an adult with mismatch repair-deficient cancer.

CDR3 in amino acids: CASSQDRTGEWDTEAFF. The CDR3 DNA is TGTGCCAGCAGCCAAGATCGCACAGGGGAATGGGACACTGAAGCTTTCTTT. The rearrangement joins TRBV4-2 to TRBJ1-1, with 7 bases fitting TRBD1. After removal of 0 bases from V and 3 bases from J, the junction contained 10 bases not matched to a gene. CDR1 is LGHNA, CDR2 YNFKEQ, per germline. The CDR3 totals 17 residues.

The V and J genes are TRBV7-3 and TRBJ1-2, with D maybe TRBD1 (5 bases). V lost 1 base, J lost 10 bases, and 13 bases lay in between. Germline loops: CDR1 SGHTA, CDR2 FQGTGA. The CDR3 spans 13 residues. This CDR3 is CASSLIGVLNYTF. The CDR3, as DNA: TGTGCCAGCAGCTTAATAGGGGTCCTCAACTACACCTTC.

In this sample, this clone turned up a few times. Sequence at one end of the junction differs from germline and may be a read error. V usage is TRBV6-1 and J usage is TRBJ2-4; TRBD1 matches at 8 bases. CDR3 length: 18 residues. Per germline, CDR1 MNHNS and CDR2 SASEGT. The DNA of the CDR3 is TGTGCCAGCAGTGAAGCGCTCCAGGGGGCCCTAGCCAAGAACATTCAGTACTTC. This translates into CASSEALQGALAKNIQYF.

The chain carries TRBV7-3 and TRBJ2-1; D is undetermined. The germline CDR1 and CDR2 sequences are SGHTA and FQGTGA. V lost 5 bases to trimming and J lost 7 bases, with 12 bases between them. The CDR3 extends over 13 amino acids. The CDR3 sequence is CASSISRDNEQFF. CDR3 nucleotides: TGTGCCAGCAGCATAAGTAGAGATAATGAGCAGTTCTTC.

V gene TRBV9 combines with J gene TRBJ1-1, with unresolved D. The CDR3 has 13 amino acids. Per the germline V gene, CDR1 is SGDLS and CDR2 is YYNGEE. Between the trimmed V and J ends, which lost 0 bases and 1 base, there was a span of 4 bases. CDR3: CASSVVSNTEAFF. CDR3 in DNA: TGTGCCAGCAGCGTAGTCTCGAACACTGAAGCTTTCTTT.

The CDR3 coding sequence is TGTGCCATCAGCTCGACAGGGAGGAATGAGCAGTTCTTC. This encodes CAISSTGRNEQFF. V and J are TRBV10-3 and TRBJ2-1; D is perhaps TRBD1 (7 bases). CDR3 length equals 13 residues. From germline, CDR1 is ENHRY and CDR2 SYGVKD. Trimming stripped 6 bases from V and 7 bases from J, with 13 bases between.

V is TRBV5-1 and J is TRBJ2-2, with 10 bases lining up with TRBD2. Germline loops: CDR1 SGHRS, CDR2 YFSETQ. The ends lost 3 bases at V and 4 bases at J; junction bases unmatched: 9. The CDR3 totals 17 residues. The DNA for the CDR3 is TGCGCCAGCAGCTCGGGACTAGCGCCCCTATCCACCGGGGAGCTGTTTTTT. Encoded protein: CASSSGLAPLSTGELFF.

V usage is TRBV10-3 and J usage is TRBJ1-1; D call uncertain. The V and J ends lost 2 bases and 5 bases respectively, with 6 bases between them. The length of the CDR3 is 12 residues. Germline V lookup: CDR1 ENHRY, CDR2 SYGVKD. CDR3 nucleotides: TGTGCCATCAGTGAGGGAGGAACTGAAGCTTTCTTT. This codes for CAISEGGTEAFF.

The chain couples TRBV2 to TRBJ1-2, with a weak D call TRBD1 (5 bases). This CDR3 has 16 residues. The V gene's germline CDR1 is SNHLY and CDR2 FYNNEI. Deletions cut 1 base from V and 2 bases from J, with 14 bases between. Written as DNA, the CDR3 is TGTGCCAGCAGTGAAGGTGGAAGGGGAAACAACTATGGCTACACCTTC. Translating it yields CASSEGGRGNNYGYTF.

This chain's CDR3 is CASSLGEGRNEKLFF. The DNA for the CDR3 is TGTGCCAGCAGCTTGGGGGAGGGACGCAATGAAAAACTGTTTTTT. This chain joins TRBV5-6 and TRBJ1-4; a weak D match, TRBD1 (5 bases). V was clipped by 0 bases and J by 5 bases, with 11 bases between them. The CDR3 has 15 residues. Germline-derived CDR1 and CDR2 are SGHDT and YYEEEE.